This T cell receptor delta chain originates from a study of γδ T cells in repeated Plasmodium falciparum infection. Study details: Age- and gender-matched Australian children served as comparison for malaria-exposed Malian children. Over around 580 days, donors received four mosquito-bite P. falciparum NF54 infections. Each infection was followed by sampling at 21 days, plus baseline and some pre-infection draws. Overall study results and limits: Repeated controlled infections reportedly drove waves of new clonotype selection in Vdelta2-negative, mostly Vdelta1+, gammadelta repertoires.

Vgamma9/Vdelta2+ and Vdelta2-negative gammadelta T cells were flow-sorted from PBMC for bulk sequencing. TCRdb ran CATT on the multiplex PCR reads. Of more than 45,000 delta-chain clones in the sample, about 1.5% were seen once. This clone was recorded at least ten times. Its antigen remains unknown. A far larger clone is one nucleotide away, so this likely arose from a read error. This sample includes further DNA sequences coding for the same CDR3. After removal of 2 bases from V and 7 bases from J, the junction contained 18 bases not matched to a gene. This CDR3 spans 18 amino acids. Germline CDR1 TSWWSYY, CDR2 QGS.

The source of this sequence is a pool of human donors (malaria-infected and uninfected, not separated). Sequencing was carried out using gamma-delta T cells from blood. This chain links TRDV1 with TRDJ1, with TRDD2 matching 8 bases. CDR3 loop: CALGEVFLRPGGLLKLIF. For the CDR3, the DNA is TGTGCTCTTGGGGAAGTCTTCCTACGCCCGGGGGGGCTTCTTAAACTCATCTTT.